This TCR beta chain was identified during a study of OX40 agonist ivuxolimab in advanced cancers. Across the study: Hepatocellular carcinoma, melanoma, renal cell or head and neck cancer occurred in dose-escalation patients.

Notes on this clone: At one end the junction does not follow the germline gene, possibly because of a read error.

Profiling relied on immunoSEQ multiplex PCR, and the TCRdb table lists in-frame clones only, not all of them. In the table there are more than 45,000 clones, around 85% of which are singletons. Germline V CDR1 and CDR2: SSHAT, FNYEAQ (reference sequence). The CDR3 extends over 15 amino acids. The sample consisted of CD4+ or CD8+ T cells sorted from blood, taken in a trial of the OX40 agonist ivuxolimab. This TCR derives from an adult with an advanced solid tumor such as melanoma, head and neck, liver or kidney cancer. The chain has TRBV7-7 and TRBJ2-7; possibly TRBD1 for D (6 bases). The CDR3 coding sequence is TGTGCTAGCAGCACACGGCGGACAGACCCCTACGAGCAGTACTTC. Protein sequence: CASSTRRTDPYEQYF.